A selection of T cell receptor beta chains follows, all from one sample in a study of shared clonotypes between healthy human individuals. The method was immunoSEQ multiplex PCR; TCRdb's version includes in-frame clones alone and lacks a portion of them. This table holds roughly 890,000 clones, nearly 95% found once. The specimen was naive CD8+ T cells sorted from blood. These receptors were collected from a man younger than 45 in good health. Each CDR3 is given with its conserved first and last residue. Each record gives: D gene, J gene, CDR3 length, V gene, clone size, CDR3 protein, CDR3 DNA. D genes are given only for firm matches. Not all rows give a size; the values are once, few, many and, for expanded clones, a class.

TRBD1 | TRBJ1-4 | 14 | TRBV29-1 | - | CSVRGQGGNEKLFF | TGCAGCGTTCGCGGACAGGGTGGCAATGAAAAACTGTTTTTT
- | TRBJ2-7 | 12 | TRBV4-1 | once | CASSQDGYEQYF | TGCGCCAGCAGCCAAGATGGTTACGAGCAGTACTTC
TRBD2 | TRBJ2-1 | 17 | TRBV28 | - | CASSEGLAGVGYNEQFF | TGTGCCAGCAGTGAGGGACTAGCGGGAGTAGGATACAATGAGCAGTTCTTC
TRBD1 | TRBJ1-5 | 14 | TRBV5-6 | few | CASSSGQGDQPQHF | TGTGCCAGCAGCTCGGGACAGGGGGATCAGCCCCAGCATTTT
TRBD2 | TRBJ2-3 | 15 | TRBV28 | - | CASSLLAGLTDTQYF | TGTGCCAGCAGCTTACTAGCGGGACTCACAGATACGCAGTATTTT
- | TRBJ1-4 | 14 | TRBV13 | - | CASSRTSRDEKLFF | TGTGCCAGCAGCCGCACATCCCGCGATGAAAAACTGTTTTTT
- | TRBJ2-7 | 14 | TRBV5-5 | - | CASSLGKINYEQYF | TGTGCCAGCAGCTTAGGCAAAATAAACTACGAGCAGTACTTC
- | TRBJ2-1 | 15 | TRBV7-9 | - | CASTPGREYDNEQFF | TGTGCCAGCACCCCGGGCAGGGAGTACGACAATGAGCAGTTCTTC
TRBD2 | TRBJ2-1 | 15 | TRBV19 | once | CASSQGTSGYNEQFF | TGTGCCAGTAGTCAAGGGACTAGCGGTTACAATGAGCAGTTCTTC
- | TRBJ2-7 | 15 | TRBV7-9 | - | CASSLVGQGNDEQYF | TGTGCCAGCAGCTTAGTGGGCCAGGGTAACGACGAGCAGTACTTC
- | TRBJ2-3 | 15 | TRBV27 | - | CASTAGTLFTDTQYF | TGTGCCAGCACTGCCGGGACACTATTCACAGATACGCAGTATTTT
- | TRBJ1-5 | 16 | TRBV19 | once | CASSIQNRVFNQPQHF | TGTGCCAGTAGTATTCAGAACAGGGTGTTCAATCAGCCCCAGCATTTT
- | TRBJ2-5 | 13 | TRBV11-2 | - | CASTTTGGETQYF | TGTGCCAGCACCACGACTGGGGGGGAGACCCAGTACTTC
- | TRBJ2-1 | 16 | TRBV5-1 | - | CASKLGERSIYNEQFF | TGCGCCAGCAAACTCGGCGAGCGGAGCATCTACAATGAGCAGTTCTTC